A single sample is the source of the 19 T cell receptor beta chains below, sequenced in a study of spatial heterogeneity in lung cancer. Broader study findings: Counts that tracked tumor mutation counts were those of expanded intratumoral alpha and beta TCRs.

TCRdb re-called the 5' RACE reads with MiXCR, one entry per CDR3 protein. The data show 11,000 to 15,000 distinct CDR3 sequences, with 4.7% seen just once and 18% held by the top ten. Antigens of these TCRs are unknown. This sample's time point: sample taken at primary tumor resection. This material consisted of lung tumor tissue, taken at surgery. The source of these receptors is a female donor with early-stage non-small cell lung cancer.

This clonotype was recorded at least ten times. The library was built for alpha chains, so this beta chain is an off-target read and its size means little. This rearrangement joins TRBV11-2 to TRBJ2-2, with TRBD1 identical over 9 bases. The CDR3 is 15 residues long. Germline loops: CDR1 SGHAT, CDR2 FQNNGV. Trimming cost V 5 bases and J 3 bases; bases outside gene matches: 4. The CDR3 is CASSQGDRDTGELFF. CDR3 in DNA: TGTGCCAGCAGCCAAGGGGACAGGGACACCGGGGAGCTGTTTTTT.

This clonotype was counted ten times or more. Little can be read into the size of this beta chain, an off-target read in a library designed for alpha chains. The chain employs TRBV4-1 and TRBJ1-4; D is undetermined. With 3 bases removed from V and 2 bases from J, the gap between germline ends came to 7 bases. Germline CDR1 is MGHRA and CDR2 is YSYEKL. The CDR3 length is 14 residues. CDR3 DNA sequence: TGCGCCAGCAGCCACCCGCTGACTAATGAAAAACTGTTTTTT. Translation: CASSHPLTNEKLFF.

This clonotype was observed at least ten times. This beta chain is an off-target read within a library intended for alpha chains, so its frequency means little. The chain joins TRBV5-6 to TRBJ2-3, with 10 bases that match TRBD1. With V trimmed by 3 bases and J by 7 bases, 8 bases remained unmatched. Germline CDR1 reads SGHDT; CDR2 reads YYEEEE. This CDR3 spans 15 amino acids. The CDR3 bases are TGTGCCAGCAGCTCCCGGGACAGGGGTCCCTATACGCAGTATTTT. Its protein is CASSSRDRGPYTQYF.

This clonotype was observed at least ten times. A library made for alpha chains picked up this beta chain off target, so its size means little. The chain couples TRBV7-2 to TRBJ2-5; 7 bases line up with TRBD2. This CDR3 has 12 amino acids. J gave up 5 bases and V 8 bases, and 5 bases lay outside the gene matches. From germline, CDR1 is SGHTA and CDR2 FQGNSA. The CDR3 sequence: CASAGRGETQYF. DNA of the CDR3: TGTGCCAGCGCGGGGCGGGGGGAGACCCAGTACTTC.

This clonotype was seen only a few times. This beta chain is a stray read from a library made for alpha chains; its abundance is not meaningful. The chain has TRBV7-8 and TRBJ2-3, with a possible D match to TRBD2 (7 bases). Per germline, CDR1 SGHVS and CDR2 FQNEAQ. The ends were cut back, 5 bases at V and 10 bases at J, with 22 bases in the middle. The CDR3 length is 15 residues. The CDR3, as DNA: TGTGCCAGCAGCCCGGGGGGCGGGGGCCTAGGGGCGCAGTATTTT. It translates to CASSPGGGGLGAQYF. The entire variable domain, with the rest obtained from reference TRBV7-8 and TRBJ2-3, is as follows: GAGVSQSPRYKVAKRGQDVALRCDPISGHVSLFWYQQALGQGPEFLTYFQNEAQLDKSGLPSDRFFAERPEGSVSTLKIQRTQQEDSAVYLCASSPGGGGLGAQYFGPGTRLTVL.

There are a few counts of this clonotype. This beta chain came through as a stray read in a library set up for alpha chains, and its size says little. The V call is TRBV3-1, the J call TRBJ2-3, with D perhaps TRBD2 (5 bases). This CDR3 spans 15 amino acids. V was cut by 1 base and J by 4 bases, with 12 bases left in between. CDR1 is LGHDT, CDR2 YNNKEL, per germline (reference sequence). The CDR3 region is CASSQVTPGADTQYF. CDR3 coding DNA: TGTGCCAGCAGCCAAGTGACCCCCGGGGCAGATACGCAGTATTTT.

This clonotype was counted at least ten times. This beta chain turned up in a library designed for alpha chains; as an off-target read, its abundance says little. The chain is built from TRBV4-3 and TRBJ1-2; 8 nucleotides line up with TRBD1. This CDR3 region has 15 residues. CDR1 is LGHNA and CDR2 is YSLEER in the germline V gene. The V segment lost 0 bases and the J segment 5 bases; nucleotides outside the gene matches: 5. CDR3 protein: CASSQDTGGSYGYTF. DNA for the CDR3: TGCGCCAGCAGCCAAGACACAGGGGGGTCTTATGGCTACACCTTC.

This clonotype has a count of ten or more. The library was prepared for alpha chains; this beta chain is a stray read, so its frequency means little. V gene TRBV3-1 combines with J gene TRBJ1-1; no firm D call. Trimming left V 4 bases short and J 5 bases short, with 11 bases between. This CDR3 has 13 amino acids. CDR1 LGHDT and CDR2 YNNKEL come from the germline V gene (reference sequence). The CDR3 region is CASSPALDTEAFF. DNA for the CDR3: TGTGCCAGCAGCCCAGCACTGGATACTGAAGCTTTCTTT.

Ten or more counts support this clonotype. Found in a library prepared for alpha chains, this beta chain is an off-target read, and its abundance has little meaning. The genes are TRBV6-5 and TRBJ1-2; 9 positions agree with TRBD1. V trimming: 2 bases; J trimming: 8 bases; junction bases outside the gene matches: 6. Germline V gene lookup returns CDR1 MNHEY and CDR2 SVGAGI. CDR3 length equals 14 residues. The CDR3 DNA reads as TGTGCCAGCAGTTACACCGGGACAGGGCAAGGCTACACCTTC. Translated: CASSYTGTGQGYTF.

This clonotype showed up many times. Because this beta chain is a stray read in a library intended to capture alpha chains, its abundance should not be given much weight. The V and J genes are TRBV7-2 and TRBJ2-2; the match to TRBD2 covers 8 bases. CDR1 and CDR2 from the germline V gene are SGHTA and FQGNSA. The CDR3 extends over 15 amino acids. After removal of 1 base from V and 3 bases from J, the junction contained 1 base not matched to a gene. CDR3 nucleotide sequence: TGTGCCAGCAGCTTAGAACTAGCGGACACCGGGGAGCTGTTTTTT. Its protein product is CASSLELADTGELFF.

This clonotype was counted many times. This beta chain is an off-target read within a library intended for alpha chains, so its frequency means little. The chain uses TRBV7-2 and TRBJ2-3; no firm D call. CDR1 is SGHTA, CDR2 FQGNSA, per germline. V was shortened by 1 base and J by 4 bases, with 9 bases between the two germline ends. The CDR3 runs to 14 residues. The CDR3 bases are TGTGCCAGCAGCTTAGTCGCGGCATCAGATACGCAGTATTTT. It encodes CASSLVAASDTQYF.

This clonotype came up many times. Being off target in a library aimed at alpha chains, this beta chain has a size of little meaning. This chain links TRBV20-1 with TRBJ2-7; D might be TRBD2 (5 bases). The CDR3 is made up of 14 amino acids. Germline CDR1 DFQATT, CDR2 SNEGSKA (reference sequence). The ends were cut back, 3 bases at V and 4 bases at J, with 16 bases in the middle. The CDR3, as DNA: TGCAGTGCTAGGGGTCAGTCTACGGGATACGAGCAGTACTTC. Translated: CSARGQSTGYEQYF.

In this sample, this clonotype turned up many times. This beta chain is off target for a library built for alpha chains, so its abundance means little. The gene calls are TRBV6-5 and TRBJ2-2; the match to TRBD1 covers 7 bases. Per germline, CDR1 MNHEY and CDR2 SVGAGI. V lost 6 bases and J lost 1; bases outside the gene matches: 8. The CDR3 is 16 residues long. CDR3 loop: CASSRGGAGNTGELFF. CDR3 nucleotide sequence: TGTGCCAGCAGCCGAGGGGGCGCGGGGAACACCGGGGAGCTGTTTTTT.

There are many counts of this clonotype. The library was prepared for alpha chains; this beta chain is a stray read, so its frequency means little. The chain recombines TRBV5-1 with TRBJ2-7; tentatively, D is TRBD1 (5 bases). Trimming stripped 3 bases from V and 2 bases from J, with 12 bases between. In germline, CDR1 is SGHRS, CDR2 YFSETQ. This CDR3 spans 14 amino acids. CDR3 residues: CASSYQGPPYEQYF. The CDR3 region has the DNA TGCGCCAGCAGCTACCAGGGTCCACCCTACGAGCAGTACTTC.

By sample share, this clonotype is medium-sized. As an off-target read in a library built for alpha chains, this beta chain has a frequency of little significance. The chain combines TRBV7-2 with TRBJ2-1; the D gene is possibly TRBD1 (7 bases). Germline CDR1 and CDR2: SGHTA and FQGNSA. CDR3 length: 12 residues. V gave up 4 bases and J gave up 14 bases, with 15 bases separating them. In nucleotides, the CDR3 is TGTGCCAGCAGCTCCCCAGGGGGGACGGAGTTCTTC. This translates into CASSSPGGTEFF. The full variable domain, in which reference TRBV7-2 and TRBJ2-1 provide the parts outside the CDR3, is GAGVSQSPSNKVTEKGKDVELRCDPISGHTALYWYRQSLGQGLEFLIYFQGNSAPDKSGLPSDRFSAERTGGSVSTLTIQRTQQEDSAVYLCASSSPGGTEFFGPGTRLTVL.

In its sample, this clonotype is medium-sized (0.01 to 0.1%). Since the library was made to target alpha chains, this beta chain is a stray read and its abundance is not meaningful. The J gene is TRBJ1-6, the V gene TRBV20-1; D is possibly TRBD1 (6 bases). Trimming took 0 bases from V and 7 from J, leaving 22 bases between them. CDR1 is DFQATT, CDR2 SNEGSKA, per germline (reference sequence). This CDR3 has 18 residues. The CDR3 loop reads CSARDRRGSSTGNSPLHF. CDR3 nucleotides: TGCAGTGCTAGAGATAGGAGGGGGTCCTCCACTGGGAATTCACCCCTCCACTTT.

This clonotype was seen ten or more times. This beta chain was picked up by a library intended for alpha chains and is off target, so its count carries little meaning. This chain joins TRBV28 and TRBJ2-6; TRBD1 matches at 7 bases. After removal of 8 bases from V and 2 bases from J, the junction contained 12 bases not matched to a gene. Germline CDR1 is MDHEN and CDR2 is SYDVKM. The CDR3 contains 17 residues. Here the CDR3 reads CASESLTGNTGANVLTF. The DNA of the CDR3 is TGTGCCAGCGAATCCTTGACAGGGAACACTGGGGCCAACGTCCTGACTTTC.

This clonotype appeared many times. Since the library was made to target alpha chains, this beta chain is a stray read and its abundance is not meaningful. The V and J genes are TRBV20-1 and TRBJ2-7, with D perhaps TRBD2 (6 bases). The CDR3 loop spans 15 amino acids. Trimming removed 3 bases at V and 6 bases at J, with 21 bases between. Germline assignment: CDR1 DFQATT and CDR2 SNEGSKA (reference sequence). The CDR3 region has the DNA TGCAGTGCTAGGCGGGACGGCTCTTTGGGGGGCGAGCAGTACTTC. It is translated as CSARRDGSLGGEQYF.

The table lists this clonotype with many counts. The library was designed around alpha chains, so this beta chain is a stray read whose abundance carries little weight. This chain links TRBV7-2 with TRBJ2-4; TRBD1 agrees at 7 bases. Germline V gene sequence: CDR1 SGHTA, CDR2 FQGNSA. The CDR3 is 19 amino acids. V lost 5 bases to trimming and J lost 3 bases; unmatched junction nucleotides: 19. The CDR3 loop reads CASSVTTGSIIAYKNIQYF. CDR3 bases: TGTGCCAGCAGCGTGACGACAGGGAGCATAATCGCATACAAAAACATTCAGTACTTC.